This T cell receptor beta chain was profiled in a study of blood T cell repertoires in COVID-19. Study-wide background: COVID-19 samples collected from the United States, Italy and Spain covered acute and convalescent phases.

CDR1 and CDR2 from the germline V gene are MGHRA and YSYEKL. Trimming removed 0 bases from V and 0 bases from J; junction bases left unmatched: 8. The CDR3 is 17 amino acids. Authors' methods: For nucleated cells, counts were estimated from reference gene primer amplification. This table comes from immunoSEQ multiplex PCR, and its TCRdb copy is limited to in-frame clones, with some not included. V and J calls and clone size come straight from that table; D and trimming were deduced from the DNA. The data show roughly 70,000 clones, with around 89% seen just once and about 1.3% held by the top ten. Sequencing input: peripheral blood. The chain uses TRBV4-1 and TRBJ2-7; 7 nucleotides align to TRBD2. This sequence was found in a human donor in a cohort sampled during active COVID-19. CDR3 nucleotides: TGCGCCAGCAGCCAAGATATCATCGGCGGGAGCTCCTACGAGCAGTACGTC. Protein: CASSQDIIGGSSYEQYV.